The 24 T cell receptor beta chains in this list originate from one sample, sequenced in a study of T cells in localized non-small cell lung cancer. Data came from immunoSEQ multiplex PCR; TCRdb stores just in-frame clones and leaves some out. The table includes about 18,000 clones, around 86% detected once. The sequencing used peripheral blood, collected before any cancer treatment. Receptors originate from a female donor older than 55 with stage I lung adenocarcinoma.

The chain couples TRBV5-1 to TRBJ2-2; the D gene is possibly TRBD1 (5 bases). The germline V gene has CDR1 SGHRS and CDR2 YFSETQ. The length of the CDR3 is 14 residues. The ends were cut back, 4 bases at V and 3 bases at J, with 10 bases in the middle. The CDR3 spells CASSITGYTGELFF. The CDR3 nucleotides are TGCGCCAGCAGCATCACAGGATACACCGGGGAGCTGTTTTTT.

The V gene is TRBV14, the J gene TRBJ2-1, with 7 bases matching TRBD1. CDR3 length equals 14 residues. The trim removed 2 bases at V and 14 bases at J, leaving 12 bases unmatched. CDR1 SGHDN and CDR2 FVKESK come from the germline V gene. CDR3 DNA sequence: TGTGCCAGCAGCCAAACTCCGTGGGGGCAGGGGGAGTTCTTC. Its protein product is CASSQTPWGQGEFF.

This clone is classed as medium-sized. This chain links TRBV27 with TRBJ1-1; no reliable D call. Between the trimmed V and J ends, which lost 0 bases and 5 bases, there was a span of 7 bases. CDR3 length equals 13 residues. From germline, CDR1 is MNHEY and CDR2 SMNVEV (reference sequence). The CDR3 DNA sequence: TGTGCCAGCAGTTTATCAACGGGGACTGAAGCTTTCTTT. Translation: CASSLSTGTEAFF.

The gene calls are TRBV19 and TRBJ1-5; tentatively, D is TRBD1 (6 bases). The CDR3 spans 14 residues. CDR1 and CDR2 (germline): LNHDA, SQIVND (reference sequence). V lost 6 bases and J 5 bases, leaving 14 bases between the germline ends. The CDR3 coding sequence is TGTGCCAGTAGGAAGGGGGGGATCGATCAGCCCCAGCATTTT. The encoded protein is CASRKGGIDQPQHF. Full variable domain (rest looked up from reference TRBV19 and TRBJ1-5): DGGITQSPKYLFRKEGQNVTLSCEQNLNHDAMYWYRQDPGQGLRLIYYSQIVNDFQKGDIAEGYSVSREKKESFPLTVTSAQKNPTAFYLCASRKGGIDQPQHFGDGTRLSIL.

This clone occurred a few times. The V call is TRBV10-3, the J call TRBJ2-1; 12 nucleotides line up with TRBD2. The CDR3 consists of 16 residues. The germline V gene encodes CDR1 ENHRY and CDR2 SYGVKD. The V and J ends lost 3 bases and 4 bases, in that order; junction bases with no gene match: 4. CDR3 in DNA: TGTGCCATCAGTGATCCTAGCGGGGGGGCTTACAATGAGCAGTTCTTC. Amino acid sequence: CAISDPSGGAYNEQFF.

Here the CDR3 DNA reads TGTGCCAGCAGCCAAGATCCGGGGGTAACCAATGAAGCTTTCTTT. As protein: CASSQDPGVTNEAFF. V and J are TRBV4-2 and TRBJ1-1, with D possibly TRBD1 on 5 matching bases. The V end lost 0 bases, the J end lost 7 bases, and 15 bases lay between the germline ends. The CDR3 sequence is 15 residues long. Germline values: CDR1 LGHNA, CDR2 YNFKEQ.

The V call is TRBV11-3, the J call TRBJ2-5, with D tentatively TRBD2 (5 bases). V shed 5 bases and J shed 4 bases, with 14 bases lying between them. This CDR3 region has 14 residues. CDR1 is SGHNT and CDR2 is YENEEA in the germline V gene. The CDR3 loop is CASSRNSEGETQYF. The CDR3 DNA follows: TGTGCCAGCAGCCGTAACAGTGAGGGAGAGACCCAGTACTTC.

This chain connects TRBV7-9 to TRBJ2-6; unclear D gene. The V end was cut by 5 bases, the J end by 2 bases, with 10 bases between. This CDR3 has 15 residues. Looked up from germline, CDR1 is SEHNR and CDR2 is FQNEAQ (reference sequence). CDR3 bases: TGTGCCAGCAGCCTAGGTGGGCCTGGGGCCAACGTCCTGACTTTC. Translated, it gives CASSLGGPGANVLTF.

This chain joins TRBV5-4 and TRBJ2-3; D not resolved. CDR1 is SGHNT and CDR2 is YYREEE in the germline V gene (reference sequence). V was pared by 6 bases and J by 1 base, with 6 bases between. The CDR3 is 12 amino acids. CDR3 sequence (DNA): TGTGCCAGCACAGAGGGCACAGATACGCAGTATTTT. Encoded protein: CASTEGTDTQYF.

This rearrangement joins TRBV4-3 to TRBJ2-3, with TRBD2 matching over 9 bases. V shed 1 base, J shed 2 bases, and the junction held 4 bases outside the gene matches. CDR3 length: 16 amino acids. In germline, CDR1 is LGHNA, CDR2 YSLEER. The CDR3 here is CASSQASGDNTDTQYF. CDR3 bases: TGCGCCAGCAGCCAAGCTAGCGGGGACAACACAGATACGCAGTATTTT.

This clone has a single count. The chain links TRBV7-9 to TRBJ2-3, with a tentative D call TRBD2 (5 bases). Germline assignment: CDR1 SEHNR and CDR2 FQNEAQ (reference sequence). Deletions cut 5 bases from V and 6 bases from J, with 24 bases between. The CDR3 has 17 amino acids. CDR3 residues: CASSHGGGFNAADTQYF. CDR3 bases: TGTGCCAGCAGCCACGGAGGTGGTTTCAATGCGGCGGATACGCAGTATTTT.

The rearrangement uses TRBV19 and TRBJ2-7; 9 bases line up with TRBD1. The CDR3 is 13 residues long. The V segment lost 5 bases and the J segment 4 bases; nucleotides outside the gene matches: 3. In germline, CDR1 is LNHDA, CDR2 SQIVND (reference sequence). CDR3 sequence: CASSYGQGYEQYF. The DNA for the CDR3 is TGTGCCAGTAGTTATGGACAGGGGTACGAGCAGTACTTC.

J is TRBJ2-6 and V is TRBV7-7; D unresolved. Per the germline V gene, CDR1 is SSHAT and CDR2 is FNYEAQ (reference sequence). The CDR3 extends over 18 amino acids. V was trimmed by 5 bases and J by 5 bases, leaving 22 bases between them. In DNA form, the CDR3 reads TGTGCCAGCAGCGATCAGCTTAAGCCACAAAGTCGGGCCAACGTCCTGACTTTC. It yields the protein CASSDQLKPQSRANVLTF.

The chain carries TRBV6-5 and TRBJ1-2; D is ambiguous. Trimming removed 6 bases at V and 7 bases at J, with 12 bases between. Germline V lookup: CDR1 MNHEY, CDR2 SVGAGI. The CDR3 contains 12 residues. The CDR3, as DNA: TGTGCCAGCAGGGGGATCTTTGGTGGCTACACCTTC. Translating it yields CASRGIFGGYTF.

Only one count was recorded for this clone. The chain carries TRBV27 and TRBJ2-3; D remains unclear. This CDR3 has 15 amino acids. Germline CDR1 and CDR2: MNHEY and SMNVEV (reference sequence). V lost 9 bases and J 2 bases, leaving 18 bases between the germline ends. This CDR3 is CASPLTPFSTDTQYF. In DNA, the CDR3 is TGTGCCAGTCCACTCACTCCATTTTCCACAGATACGCAGTATTTT.

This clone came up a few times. CDR3 nucleotide sequence: TGTGCCAGTAGTATAGGTTACAGGGTGGAGACCCAGTACTTC. The encoded protein is CASSIGYRVETQYF. This chain links TRBV19 with TRBJ2-5, with a weak D call TRBD1 (6 bases). The CDR3 sequence is 14 residues long. CDR1 LNHDA and CDR2 SQIVND come from the germline V gene (reference sequence). Trimming left V 1 base short and J 5 bases short, with 11 bases between.

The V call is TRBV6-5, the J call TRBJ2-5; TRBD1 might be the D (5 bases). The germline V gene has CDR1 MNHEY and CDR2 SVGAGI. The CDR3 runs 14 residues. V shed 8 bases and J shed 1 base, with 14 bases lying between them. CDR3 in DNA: TGTGCCAGCCGGCGTGGACACCTCCAAGAGACCCAGTACTTC. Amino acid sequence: CASRRGHLQETQYF.

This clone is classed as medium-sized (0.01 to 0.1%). Here the CDR3 DNA reads TGTGCCAGCAGCCCCCAAATCGCTGGCAAAGCGCAGTATTTT. This encodes CASSPQIAGKAQYF. V usage is TRBV7-2 and J usage is TRBJ2-3; no firm D call. Trimming stripped 5 bases from V and 10 bases from J, with 19 bases between. The CDR3 is 14 residues long. Germline values: CDR1 SGHTA, CDR2 FQGNSA.

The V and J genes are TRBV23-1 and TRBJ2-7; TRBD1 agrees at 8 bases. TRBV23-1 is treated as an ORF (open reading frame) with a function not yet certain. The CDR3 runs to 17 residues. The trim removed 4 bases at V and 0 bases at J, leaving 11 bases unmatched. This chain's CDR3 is CASSPRTGGKDSYEQYF. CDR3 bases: TGCGCCAGCAGTCCCAGAACAGGGGGGAAAGACTCCTACGAGCAGTACTTC.

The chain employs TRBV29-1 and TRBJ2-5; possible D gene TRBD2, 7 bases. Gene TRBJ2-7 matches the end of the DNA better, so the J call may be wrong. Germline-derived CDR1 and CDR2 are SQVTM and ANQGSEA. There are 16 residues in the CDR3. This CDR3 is CSVAGTGRGSSYEQYF. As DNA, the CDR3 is TGCAGCGTTGCTGGAACAGGGAGGGGTAGCTCCTACGAGCAGTACTTC.

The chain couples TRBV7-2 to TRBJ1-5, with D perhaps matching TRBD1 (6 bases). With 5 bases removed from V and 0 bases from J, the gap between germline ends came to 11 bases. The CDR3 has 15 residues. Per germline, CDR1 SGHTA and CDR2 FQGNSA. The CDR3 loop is CASSAQGNSNQPQHF. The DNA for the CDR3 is TGTGCCAGCAGCGCACAGGGCAATAGCAATCAGCCCCAGCATTTT.

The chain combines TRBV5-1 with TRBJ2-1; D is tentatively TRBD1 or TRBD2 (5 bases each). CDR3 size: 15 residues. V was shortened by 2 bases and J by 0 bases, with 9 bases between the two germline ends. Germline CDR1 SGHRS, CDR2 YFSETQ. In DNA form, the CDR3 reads TGCGCCAGCAGCTTTTCGGGGCCCTCCTACAATGAGCAGTTCTTC. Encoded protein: CASSFSGPSYNEQFF.

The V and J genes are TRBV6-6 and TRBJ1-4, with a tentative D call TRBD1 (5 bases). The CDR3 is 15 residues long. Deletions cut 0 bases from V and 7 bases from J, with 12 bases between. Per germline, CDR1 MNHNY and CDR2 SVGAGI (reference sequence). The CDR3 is CASSYSGGDGEKLFF. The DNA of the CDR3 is TGTGCCAGCAGTTACTCCGGGGGGGATGGTGAAAAACTGTTTTTT.

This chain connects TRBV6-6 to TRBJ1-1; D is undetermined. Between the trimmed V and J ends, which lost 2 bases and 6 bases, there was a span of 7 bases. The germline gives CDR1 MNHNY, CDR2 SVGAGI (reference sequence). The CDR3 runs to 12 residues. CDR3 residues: CASSYLPPEAFF. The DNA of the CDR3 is TGTGCCAGCAGTTACCTCCCGCCTGAAGCTTTCTTT.